The 4 T cell receptor beta chains given below trace back to one sample, sequenced in a study of CD8 T cells in ankylosing spondylitis. TCRdb reprocessed the 5' RACE reads with MiXCR, giving one entry per CDR3 protein. The top ten hold 2.5% to 3% of the sample, which has some 120,000 distinct CDR3 sequences, approximately 15% seen once. The source material was blood, either unsorted or a sorted T cell fraction (not recorded which). These TCRs come from a female donor with ankylosing spondylitis or in good health (not recorded which).

This clonotype was observed many times. The chain carries TRBV7-2 and TRBJ1-5; tentative D call: TRBD1 (5 bases). The germline V and J ends were trimmed by 2 bases and 2 bases, with 13 bases remaining between them. CDR1 is SGHTA, CDR2 FQGNSA, per germline. The CDR3 runs 16 residues. The CDR3 DNA follows: TGTGCCAGCAGCTTAAGCACAGGTAGTGGCAATCAGCCCCAGCATTTT. Translated: CASSLSTGSGNQPQHF.

This chain links TRBV7-3 with TRBJ2-1; D remains unclear. The V and J ends lost 5 bases and 4 bases respectively, with 9 bases between them. The V gene's germline CDR1 is SGHTA and CDR2 FQGTGA. The CDR3 is made up of 13 amino acids. CDR3 sequence reads: CASSPRWYNEQFF. The CDR3, as DNA: TGTGCCAGCAGCCCGCGGTGGTACAATGAGCAGTTCTTC.

This clonotype was recorded at least ten times. V gene TRBV12-3 or TRBV12-4 combines with J gene TRBJ2-1, with D uncertain. The CDR3 is 17 residues long. V was cut by 4 bases and J by 4 bases, with 20 bases left in between. The CDR3 protein is CASSSTFEATSYNEQFF. Here the CDR3 DNA reads TGTGCCAGCAGTTCCACCTTTGAGGCGACATCTTACAATGAGCAGTTCTTC.

This clonotype was recorded at least ten times. V and J are TRBV7-9 and TRBJ2-3; the match to TRBD2 covers 13 bases. Germline V gives CDR1 SEHNR, CDR2 FQNEAQ (reference sequence). The V and J ends lost 4 bases and 4 bases, in that order; junction bases with no gene match: 2. The CDR3 loop spans 15 amino acids. In nucleotides, the CDR3 is TGTGCCAGCAGCTACGGGACTAGCGGGGCAGATACGCAGTATTTT. As protein: CASSYGTSGADTQYF.